The 5 T cell receptor beta chains presented below share a single source sample, sequenced in a study of regulatory T cells in long-lasting Graves disease. Arm-PCR with iRepertoire HTBI primers amplified the CDR3 regions for these TCR beta libraries. TCRdb fed the multiplex PCR reads into MiXCR, producing one record per CDR3 protein. The sample records about 210,000 distinct CDR3 sequences, roughly 18% being singletons. Time point noted: newly diagnosed GD, antithyroid drugs for less than 3 months. RNA isolated from PBMCs was used to make the TCR library. This same sample was also taken into another study, of T cells in Graves' hyperthyroidism and ophthalmopathy.

Source: peripheral blood mononuclear cells (PBMCs), taken at new diagnosis, from a patient treated with antithyroid drugs. The receptors derive from a woman aged 25 to 45 with Graves disease.

The J gene is TRBJ2-7, the V gene TRBV28, with TRBD1 matching 9 bases. CDR1 is MDHEN, CDR2 SYDVKM, per germline. This CDR3 has 14 residues. The junction had 4 bases not matched to a gene; V was cut back by 3 bases and J by 4 bases. DNA of the CDR3: TGTGCCAGCAGTTTCCCCGACAGGGGGTACGAGCAGTACTTC. Encoded protein: CASSFPDRGYEQYF.

This clonotype has a count of ten or more. The CDR3 DNA reads as TGTGCCAGTAGTATATCGTGGGAGACGCGGGGCTACACCTTC. Translated, it gives CASSISWETRGYTF. This chain uses TRBV19 with TRBJ1-2; D not resolved. V dropped 2 bases and J dropped 8 bases, with 15 bases sitting between them. CDR3 length: 14 amino acids. CDR1 LNHDA and CDR2 SQIVND come from the germline V gene (reference sequence).

About this clonotype itself: It differs at one base from a far larger clone, so likely a read error. The chain uses TRBV12-3 or TRBV12-4 and TRBJ2-5, with a weak D call TRBD1 (6 bases). The CDR3 runs 13 residues. The CDR3 sequence: CASRPTGSNEQSF. CDR3 sequence (DNA): TGTGCCAGCAGACCGACAGGTAGCAATGAGCAGTCCTTC.

This clonotype was observed a single time. A far bigger clonotype differs at one base, so this is likely a read error. V and J are TRBV27 and TRBJ1-4; TRBD1 aligns across 9 bases. There are 18 residues in the CDR3. Germline values: CDR1 MNHEY, CDR2 SMNVEV (reference sequence). V trimming: 0 bases; J trimming: 1 base; junction bases outside the gene matches: 6. CDR3: CASSLSGTGPVTNEKLFF. CDR3 sequence (DNA): TGTGCCAGCAGTTTATCGGGGACAGGGCCGGTAACTAATGAAAAACTGTTTTTT.

This clonotype appeared a single time. It is likely a read error: a sequence one base away is far more abundant. This chain joins TRBV6-9 and TRBJ1-1; D not certain. Between the trimmed V and J ends, which lost 5 bases and 2 bases, there was a span of 15 bases. The V gene's germline CDR1 is MNHGY and CDR2 SVAAGI. This CDR3 has 15 residues. The CDR3 region has the DNA TGTGCCAGCAGTGCCCGAAAGGGAGTCAACACTGAAGCTTTCTTT. It encodes CASSARKGVNTEAFF.